Given below is one T cell receptor beta chain in context. The antigen is unknown. DNA at around 190 ng, around 30,000 T cell genomes, went into sorted-subset replicate PCRs. The repertoire was sequenced with immunoSEQ multiplex PCR; TCRdb's copy has only in-frame clones and lacks some. The data show under 1 million clones, 92% seen once. This specimen comes from a study of shared clonotypes between healthy human individuals. Study-level background: Serving as donors were a couple of women and a few men, whose ages spanned 18 to 49.

Naive CD8 cells comprised CD45RO-negative, CCR7-positively selected cells, excluding terminally differentiated effector memory CD45RA+ cells. Findings and caveats of the study: For sorted subsets, rarefaction showed incomplete sequencing despite large depth. Among donors, sharing of clonotypes was expected to be affected by sequencing depth.

The CDR3 is 17 residues long. Germline CDR1 and CDR2: KGHSH and LQKENI. V shed 2 bases and J shed 2 bases, with 19 bases lying between them. Sequenced sample: naive CD8+ T cells sorted from blood. This clonotype was sampled from a man aged 25-45 years in good health. This rearrangement joins TRBV18 to TRBJ2-7; D perhaps matches TRBD1 (6 bases). CDR3 amino acids: CASSPSKGTFYPYEQYF. CDR3 DNA: TGTGCCAGCTCACCATCAAAAGGGACATTCTACCCCTACGAGCAGTACTTC. The whole variable domain, filled in from reference TRBV18 and TRBJ2-7, reads NAGVMQNPRHLVRRRGQEARLRCSPMKGHSHVYWYRQLPEEGLKFMVYLQKENIIDESGMPKERFSAEFPKEGPSILRIQQVVRGDSAAYFCASSPSKGTFYPYEQYFGPGTRLTVT.